This entry describes one T cell receptor beta chain. The antigen is undetermined. TCRdb used MiXCR to reprocess the multiplex PCR reads, holding one entry per CDR3 protein. The sample shows under 25,000 distinct CDR3 sequences, 43% of them seen only once. The data are from a study of breast tumors, draining lymph nodes, adjacent tissues. Study-level findings and limits: Compared with basal-like, luminal-like tumors shared significantly more repertoire with nontumor tissue.

This CDR3 region has 16 residues. V shed 2 bases and J 2 bases; nucleotides not matched to a gene: 8. Per germline, CDR1 SNHLY and CDR2 FYNNEI. This chain connects TRBV2 to TRBJ1-2, with 7 bases matching TRBD1. Specimen: breast tumor tissue. This TCR derives from a female donor with breast cancer. Some clones in this sample may be carry-over from other donors' samples. CDR3 sequence: CASSELQGERNYGYTF. In DNA form, the CDR3 reads TGTGCCAGCAGTGAACTCCAGGGGGAGAGGAACTATGGCTACACCTTC.